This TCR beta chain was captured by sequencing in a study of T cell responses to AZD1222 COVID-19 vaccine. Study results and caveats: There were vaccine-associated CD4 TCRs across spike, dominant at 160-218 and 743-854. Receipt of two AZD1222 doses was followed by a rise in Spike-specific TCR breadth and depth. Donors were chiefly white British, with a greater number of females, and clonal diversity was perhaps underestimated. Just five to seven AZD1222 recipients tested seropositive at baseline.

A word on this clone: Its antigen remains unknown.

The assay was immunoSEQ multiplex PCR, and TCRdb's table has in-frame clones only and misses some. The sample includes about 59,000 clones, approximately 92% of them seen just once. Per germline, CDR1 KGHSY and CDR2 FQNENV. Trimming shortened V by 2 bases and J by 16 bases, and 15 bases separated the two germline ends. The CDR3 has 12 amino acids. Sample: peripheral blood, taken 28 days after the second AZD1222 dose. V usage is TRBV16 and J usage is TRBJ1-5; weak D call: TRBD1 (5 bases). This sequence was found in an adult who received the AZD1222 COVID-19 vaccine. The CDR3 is CASSQERGRVHF. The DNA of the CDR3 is TGTGCCAGCAGCCAAGAAAGGGGACGGGTTCATTTT.